This TCR beta chain was profiled in a study of cytomegalovirus exposure and HLA in healthy donors. The PCR employed 60 Vbeta primers together with 13 Jbeta primers. Method: immunoSEQ multiplex PCR; TCRdb's copy keeps in-frame clones and lacks some. The top ten clones hold less than 5% of a sample with some 100,000 clones, approximately 68% of them seen once. The V segment lost 2 bases and the J segment 6 bases; nucleotides outside the gene matches: 6. Germline CDR1 MDHEN, CDR2 SYDVKM. This CDR3 has 14 residues. This chain links TRBV28 with TRBJ2-7; 8 nucleotides line up with TRBD1. The receptor's source is a woman aged 18-29 years in good health and CMV-seropositive. The sample was PBMCs. This CDR3 reads CASSLGTGIAEQYF. The CDR3 DNA reads TGTGCCAGCAGTTTAGGGACAGGAATCGCCGAGCAGTACTTC.